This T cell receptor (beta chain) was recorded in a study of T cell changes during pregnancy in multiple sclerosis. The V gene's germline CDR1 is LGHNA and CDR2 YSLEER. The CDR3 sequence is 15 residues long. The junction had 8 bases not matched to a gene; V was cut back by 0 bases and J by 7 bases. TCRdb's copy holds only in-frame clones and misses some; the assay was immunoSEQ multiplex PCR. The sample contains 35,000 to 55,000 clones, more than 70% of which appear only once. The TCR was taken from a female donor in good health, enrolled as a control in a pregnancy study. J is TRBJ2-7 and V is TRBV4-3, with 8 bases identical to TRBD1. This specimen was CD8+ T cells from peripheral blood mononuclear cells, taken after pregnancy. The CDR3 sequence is CASSQEPRGPREQYF. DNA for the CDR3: TGCGCCAGCAGCCAAGAGCCCAGGGGGCCACGGGAGCAGTACTTC.